Below, 9 T cell receptor beta chains from the same sample are listed, as sequenced in a study of tumor-infiltrating lymphocytes in primary liver carcinoma. The authors made TCR beta cDNA from 400 to 550 ng total RNA with a constant-region primer. Slightly modified ARM-PCR, run as three nested multiplex PCR rounds, produced the TCR beta libraries. The first two PCR rounds used TRBV1-TRBV30 forward primers with a C-beta reverse primer, about 10 cycles each. Each CDR3 protein gets one entry after TCRdb re-called the multiplex PCR reads with MiXCR. The sample contains fewer than 250,000 distinct CDR3 sequences, about 85% of which appear only once. Investigators took RNA and DNA out together from approximately 22-30 mg of unsorted bulk tissue. The sequenced sample was tumor tissue from primary liver carcinoma. The receptors were gathered from a man in his forties or fifties with primary liver carcinoma and hepatitis B virus infection.

As to this clonotype: This is likely a read error, given that the CDR3 carries no conserved phenylalanine or tryptophan at its end. CDR3 region: CASSFPGISGIKNIQYS. DNA for the CDR3: TGTGCCAGCAGCTTTCCCGGGATTAGCGGTATCAAAAACATTCAGTACTCC. The chain joins TRBV11-1 to TRBJ2-4, with D possibly being TRBD2 (6 bases). CDR1 is SGHAT and CDR2 is FQDESV in the germline V gene (reference sequence). The CDR3 runs to 17 residues. V shed 3 bases and J shed 3 bases, with 18 bases lying between them.

As for this clonotype: One base away lies a much larger clone, so this may be a sequencing read error. The CDR3 DNA reads as TGTGCCTGGCCCTCTCGGTGTCCGACCACCACGCAGTATTTT. Amino acids: CAWPSRCPTTTQYF. The rearrangement uses TRBV30 and TRBJ2-3; D gene ambiguous. The CDR3 is 14 residues long. The V end lost 5 bases, the J end lost 9 bases, and 21 bases lay between the germline ends. CDR1 GTSNPN and CDR2 SVGIG come from the germline V gene (reference sequence).

As for this clonotype: At one of its ends the junction is not consistent with the germline gene, which may arise from a read error. This chain uses TRBV29-1 with TRBJ2-3, with 9 bases fitting TRBD1. This CDR3 is built from 14 residues. CDR1 and CDR2 from the germline V gene are SQVTM and ANQGSEA. CDR3 DNA: TGCAGCTTTAGGACAGGGGCTTTCACACATACGCAATATTTT. The encoded protein is CSFRTGAFTHTQYF.

For this clonotype: Mismatch with germline at one junction end may stem from a read error. This rearrangement joins TRBV4-1 to TRBJ2-1; D not certain. The CDR3 has 16 amino acids. CDR1 is MGHRA, CDR2 YSYEKL, per germline. The CDR3 loop reads CASSQDRSPSYNEQFF. The CDR3, as DNA: TGCGCCAGCAGTCAAGATCGGAGCCCCTCCTACAATGAGCAGTTCTTC.

Worth noting for this clonotype: The junction differs from germline at one of its ends, possibly a read error. The CDR3 reads CGSSQEGLTGGRISSGNTIYF. Written as DNA, the CDR3 is TGTGGCAGCAGCCAAGAAGGCTTGACAGGGGGTCGTATTTCCTCTGGAAACACTATATATTTT. This chain connects TRBV4-2 to TRBJ1-3, with 9 positions matching TRBD1. The CDR3 consists of 21 residues. Looked up from germline, CDR1 is LGHNA and CDR2 is YNFKEQ.

This sequence joins TRBV7-9 and TRBJ2-3; TRBD1 matches 7 bases. The trim removed 2 bases at V and 4 bases at J, leaving 9 bases unmatched. Per the germline V gene, CDR1 is SEHNR and CDR2 is FQNEAQ (reference sequence). This CDR3 has 16 amino acids. The chain's CDR3 is CASSLQTGATSDTQYF. CDR3 DNA sequence: TGTGCCAGCAGCTTACAAACAGGGGCGACCTCAGATACGCAGTATTTT.

A note on this clonotype: One end of the junction does not line up with germline, which may come from a read error. In DNA, the CDR3 is TGTGCCAGCAGCCCACTAATTTTCTCCTACGATGAGCAGTTCTTC. This translates into CASSPLIFSYDEQFF. The chain couples TRBV7-9 to TRBJ2-1; D remains ambiguous. The CDR3 contains 15 residues. Germline V CDR1 and CDR2: SEHNR, FQNEAQ (reference sequence).

Remarks on this clonotype: A read error may produce the germline difference seen at one junction end. The genes are TRBV11-2 and TRBJ2-7; 9 positions match TRBD1. The CDR3 sequence is 15 residues long. Germline V gene data show CDR1 as SGHAT and CDR2 as FQNNGV. In DNA form, the CDR3 reads TGTGCCAGCAGATCACGATGGACAGGGGAAAACGAGCAGAACTTC. This codes for CASRSRWTGENEQNF. Full variable domain (rest looked up from reference TRBV11-2 and TRBJ2-7): EAGVAQSPRYKIIEKRQSVAFWCNPISGHATLYWYQQILGQGPKLLIQFQNNGVVDDSQLPKDRFSAERLKGVDSTLKIQPAKLEDSAVYLCASRSRWTGENEQNFGPGTRLTVT.

Comment on this clonotype: The CDR3 does not end in the conserved phenylalanine or tryptophan, so this is likely a read error. CDR3 residues: CVSSLDLGVAQSQHL. CDR3 coding DNA: TGTGTCAGCAGCTTAGATCTGGGGGTGGCTCAGTCCCAGCATCTA. J is TRBJ1-5 and V is TRBV11-3; possible D gene TRBD1, 5 bases. Germline V gene data show CDR1 as SGHNT and CDR2 as YENEEA. This CDR3 has 15 residues.